These 9 T cell receptor beta chains share one sample of origin, sequenced in a study of OX40 agonist ivuxolimab in advanced cancers. Using immunoSEQ multiplex PCR, the repertoire was profiled, and TCRdb retains in-frame clones only, with some absent. The table records some 41,000 clones, around 87% of them present only once. Sequenced material: CD4+ or CD8+ T cells sorted from blood, taken in a trial of the OX40 agonist ivuxolimab. The receptors were sampled from an adult with an advanced solid tumor such as melanoma, head and neck, liver or kidney cancer.

The V and J genes are TRBV5-4 and TRBJ1-2; 9 bases agree with TRBD1. The CDR3 sequence is 15 residues long. Trimming removed 4 bases from V and 4 bases from J; junction bases left unmatched: 8. The germline V gene encodes CDR1 SGHNT and CDR2 YYREEE (reference sequence). The CDR3 here is CASSRDRAFLYGYTF. DNA for the CDR3: TGTGCCAGCAGCCGGGACAGGGCCTTTCTCTATGGCTACACCTTC.

This clone was seen a few times. This chain's CDR3 is CASSLGQDTEAFF. The CDR3 nucleotides read TGTGCCAGCTCACTCGGACAGGACACTGAAGCTTTCTTT. The rearrangement uses TRBV18 and TRBJ1-1; TRBD1 aligns across 7 bases. CDR3 size: 13 residues. The germline gives CDR1 KGHSH, CDR2 LQKENI. V was pared by 4 bases and J by 3 bases, with 2 bases of the junction left unmatched.

The chain employs TRBV7-2 and TRBJ1-1, with D maybe TRBD1 (6 bases). The CDR3 covers 13 residues. The V end was cut by 4 bases, the J end by 7 bases, with 13 bases between. Germline lookup yields CDR1 SGHTA and CDR2 FQGNSA. In DNA form, the CDR3 reads TGTGCCAGCAGCTCCCAAAGGACAGTTGAAGCTTTCTTT. Amino acids: CASSSQRTVEAFF.

V usage is TRBV5-1 and J usage is TRBJ1-4; D is possibly TRBD1 (5 bases). This CDR3 region has 14 residues. The V gene lost 2 bases and the J gene lost 6 bases, with 11 bases spanning the gap. CDR1 SGHRS and CDR2 YFSETQ come from the germline V gene. The CDR3 DNA reads as TGCGCCAGCAGCTTCCGGGGCCTAGATGAAAAACTGTTTTTT. Protein product: CASSFRGLDEKLFF. The full variable domain, its missing parts supplied by reference TRBV5-1 and TRBJ1-4, is KAGVTQTPRYLIKTRGQQVTLSCSPISGHRSVSWYQQTPGQGLQFLFEYFSETQRNKGNFPGRFSGRQFSNSRSEMNVSTLELGDSALYLCASSFRGLDEKLFFGSGTQLSVL.

The chain uses TRBV27 and TRBJ1-5; TRBD1 aligns across 7 bases. V trimming: 6 bases; J trimming: 3 bases; junction bases outside the gene matches: 2. CDR3 length: 13 amino acids. Germline-derived CDR1 and CDR2 are MNHEY and SMNVEV (reference sequence). Here the CDR3 reads CASRDRINQPQHF. The CDR3 nucleotides are TGTGCCAGCAGGGACAGGATCAATCAGCCCCAGCATTTT.

The V call is TRBV27, the J call TRBJ1-3, with a possible D match to TRBD1 (5 bases). V was cut by 8 bases and J by 0 bases, with 11 bases left in between. The CDR3 extends over 14 amino acids. Germline loops: CDR1 MNHEY, CDR2 SMNVEV (reference sequence). CDR3 nucleotide sequence: TGTGCCAGCGGGGCGATCGTCTCTGGAAACACCATATATTTT. It codes for CASGAIVSGNTIYF.

The chain is built from TRBV5-1 and TRBJ2-1, with D hard to call. Germline CDR1 reads SGHRS; CDR2 reads YFSETQ. With 5 bases removed from V and 2 bases from J, the gap between germline ends came to 14 bases. This CDR3 has 15 residues. CDR3 protein: CASRKGTGTYNEQFF. In DNA, the CDR3 is TGCGCCAGCAGAAAGGGAACGGGTACCTACAATGAGCAGTTCTTC.

This CDR3 is CASSFGAGSTGELFF. The CDR3 DNA is TGTGCCAGCAGCTTCGGGGCGGGTAGCACCGGGGAGCTGTTTTTT. This rearrangement joins TRBV7-9 to TRBJ2-2; D possibly uses TRBD1 or TRBD2 (5 bases each). Looked up from germline, CDR1 is SEHNR and CDR2 is FQNEAQ (reference sequence). Between the trimmed V and J ends, which lost 3 bases and 4 bases, there was a span of 12 bases. The CDR3 consists of 15 residues.

In this sample, this clone turned up once. CDR3 amino acids: CASSPPLSGTDTQYF. DNA of the CDR3: TGTGCCAGCAGCCCGCCCCTTAGCGGCACAGATACGCAGTATTTT. The chain carries TRBV5-5 and TRBJ2-3; tentative D call: TRBD2 (5 bases). Germline CDR1 is SGHKS and CDR2 is YYEKEE (reference sequence). The ends were cut back, 4 bases at V and 1 base at J, with 13 bases in the middle. This CDR3 spans 15 amino acids. The variable domain in full, completed from reference TRBV5-5 and TRBJ2-3, reads DAGVTQSPTHLIKTRGQQVTLRCSPISGHKSVSWYQQVLGQGPQFIFQYYEKEERGRGNFPDRFSARQFPNYSSELNVNALLLGDSALYLCASSPPLSGTDTQYFGPGTRLTVL.